This T cell receptor (beta chain) was retrieved from a study of blood T cell repertoires in COVID-19. Libraries were prepared by immunoSEQ multiplex PCR; TCRdb keeps only in-frame clonotypes and omits some of them. The table lists about 220,000 clones, about 90% of them singletons. There are 13 residues in the CDR3. V shed 3 bases and J shed 2 bases, with 7 bases lying between them. Germline-derived CDR1 and CDR2 are MDHEN and SYDVKM. The study recruited people aged about 18 to 89 years across around 23 US areas. Grouping used clinical history reported by participants in a survey and questionnaire. Sample: PBMCs or T cells enriched from blood (not recorded which). V usage is TRBV28 and J usage is TRBJ1-1; the D gene is possibly TRBD1 (5 bases). This receptor was obtained from a woman aged 45 to 65 with acute COVID-19. The CDR3 DNA reads as TGTGCCAGCAGTTTTCAGGGAAACACTGAAGCTTTCTTT. It specifies CASSFQGNTEAFF.